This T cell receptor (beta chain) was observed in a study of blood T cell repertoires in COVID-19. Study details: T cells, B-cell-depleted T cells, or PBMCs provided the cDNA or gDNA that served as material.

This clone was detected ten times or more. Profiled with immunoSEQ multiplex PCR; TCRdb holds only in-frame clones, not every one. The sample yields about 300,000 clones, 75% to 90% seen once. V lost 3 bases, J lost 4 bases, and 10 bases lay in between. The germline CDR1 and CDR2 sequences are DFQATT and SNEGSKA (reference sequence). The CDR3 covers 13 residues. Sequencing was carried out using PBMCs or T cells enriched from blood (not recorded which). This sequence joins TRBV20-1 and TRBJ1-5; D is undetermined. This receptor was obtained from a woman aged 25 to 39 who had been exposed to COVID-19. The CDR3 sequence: CSASESLNQPQHF. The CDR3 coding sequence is TGCAGTGCTAGTGAGTCCCTGAATCAGCCCCAGCATTTT.